These T cell receptor beta chains were read from a single sample in a study of blood T cells in healthy people across ages. TCRdb reprocessed the 5' RACE reads via MiXCR and lists one record per CDR3 protein. The table lists 800,000 to 1,300,000 distinct CDR3 sequences, 20% to 25% of them singletons. This sample was shared with a second study, whose subject was T cells of mothers and their children.

Source material: blood. Receptor source: a girl aged 2-9 years in good health. Each CDR3 is given with its conserved first and last residue. The D gene is left open where the match is weak. Not all rows give a size; the values are once, few, many and, for expanded clones, a class.

size,V,D,J,CDR3,DNA
NA,TRBV10-3,TRBD1,TRBJ1-2,CAISESTGNGYGYTF,TGTGCCATCAGTGAGTCGACAGGGAACGGCTATGGCTACACCTTC
NA,TRBV5-1,NA,TRBJ1-2,CASSQQGPAPHGYTF,TGCGCCAGCAGCCAGCAGGGTCCCGCGCCCCATGGCTACACCTTC
few,TRBV7-9,NA,TRBJ2-3,CASSAVGADTQYF,TGTGCCAGCAGCGCAGTCGGGGCAGATACGCAGTATTTT
NA,TRBV29-1,NA,TRBJ2-2,CSVLEGERDTGELFF,TGCAGCGTCCTAGAAGGGGAAAGGGACACCGGGGAGCTGTTTTTT
NA,TRBV6-5,NA,TRBJ2-2,CASSYENTGELFF,TGTGCCAGCAGTTATGAGAACACCGGGGAGCTGTTTTTT
few,TRBV28,NA,TRBJ2-7,CASSFQDRGPYEQYF,TGTGCCAGCAGTTTTCAAGACAGAGGGCCCTACGAGCAGTACTTC
NA,TRBV20-1,NA,TRBJ2-1,CSAAITYNEQFF,TGCAGTGCTGCGATAACCTACAATGAGCAGTTCTTC
NA,TRBV2,TRBD2,TRBJ2-1,CASSPTLAAEESNNEQFF,TGTGCCAGCAGTCCTACTCTAGCGGCTGAAGAGTCGAACAATGAGCAGTTCTTC
NA,TRBV5-1,NA,TRBJ2-2,CASSLGAVRSGELFF,TGCGCCAGCAGCTTGGGGGCGGTTCGGTCCGGGGAGCTGTTTTTT
few,TRBV9,NA,TRBJ2-1,CASSVSGTYNEQFF,TGTGCCAGCAGCGTGTCGGGGACCTACAATGAGCAGTTCTTC
NA,TRBV19,TRBD1,TRBJ2-7,CASSTQGQRYEQYF,TGTGCCAGTAGTACCCAGGGACAGAGATACGAGCAGTACTTC